Each of the 18 T cell receptor beta chains below was sequenced from the same sample in a study of blood T cell repertoires in COVID-19. The protocol was immunoSEQ multiplex PCR, while the TCRdb copy is restricted to in-frame clones and leaves out a portion. Of some 260,000 clones in the sample, 88% were seen once. Specimen: peripheral blood. The source is a human donor in a cohort sampled during active COVID-19.

This chain uses TRBV5-1 with TRBJ1-2; 8 nucleotides line up with TRBD1. The junction had 5 bases not matched to a gene; V was cut back by 4 bases and J by 3 bases. The CDR3 length is 14 residues. Germline CDR1 and CDR2: SGHRS and YFSETQ. CDR3 protein: CASSTGQGHYGYTF. DNA of the CDR3: TGCGCCAGCAGCACCGGACAGGGCCACTATGGCTACACCTTC.

V usage is TRBV2 and J usage is TRBJ2-7; TRBD2 is a possible D gene (5 bases). Trimming took off 3 bases at V and 0 bases at J, with 18 bases between the two ends. The CDR3 contains 17 residues. CDR1 is SNHLY and CDR2 is FYNNEI in the germline V gene. The CDR3 DNA reads as TGTGCCAGCAGTGATGGAGGCTACCCTAGGAGCTCCTACGAGCAGTACTTC. Translating gives CASSDGGYPRSSYEQYF. The full variable domain, with the rest looked up from reference TRBV2 and TRBJ2-7, is EPEVTQTPSHQVTQMGQEVILRCVPISNHLYFYWYRQILGQKVEFLVSFYNNEISEKSEIFDDQFSVERPDGSNFTLKIRSTKLEDSAMYFCASSDGGYPRSSYEQYFGPGTRLTVT.

The gene calls are TRBV7-2 and TRBJ1-2, with D unresolved. CDR3 size: 14 residues. Germline lookup yields CDR1 SGHTA and CDR2 FQGNSA. V dropped 6 bases and J dropped 8 bases, with 19 bases sitting between them. The DNA of the CDR3 is TGTGCCAGCAGGGATAGCGTGGGCGGCGTGGGCTACACCTTC. Its protein product is CASRDSVGGVGYTF.

V gene TRBV9 combines with J gene TRBJ2-3; D unclear. Germline CDR1 is SGDLS and CDR2 is YYNGEE. The CDR3 has 13 amino acids. Trimming cost V 0 bases and J 2 bases, with 4 bases left between them. Written as DNA, the CDR3 is TGTGCCAGCAGCGTAGGCTACACAGATACGCAGTATTTT. This encodes CASSVGYTDTQYF.

V gene TRBV19 combines with J gene TRBJ2-1, with D possibly matching TRBD2 (5 bases). This CDR3 has 14 amino acids. The ends were cut back, 0 bases at V and 3 bases at J, with 6 bases in the middle. CDR1 is LNHDA and CDR2 is SQIVND in the germline V gene (reference sequence). The DNA for the CDR3 is TGTGCCAGTAGTATAGAACTAGGCTACAATGAGCAGTTCTTC. Protein: CASSIELGYNEQFF.

V is TRBV29-1 and J is TRBJ2-7, with D possibly TRBD2 on 5 matching bases. Trimming removed 0 bases at V and 3 bases at J, with 24 bases between. Germline-derived CDR1 and CDR2 are SQVTM and ANQGSEA. This CDR3 has 18 residues. CDR3 in amino acids: CSVEDPQTRAGRNYEQYF. CDR3 in DNA: TGCAGCGTTGAAGATCCGCAAACGCGGGCCGGTCGGAACTACGAGCAGTACTTC.

This clone was seen only a few times. This chain connects TRBV4-3 to TRBJ1-3; D remains ambiguous. The CDR3 runs 12 residues. The V gene's germline CDR1 is LGHNA and CDR2 YSLEER. V was trimmed by 0 bases and J by 5 bases, leaving 2 bases between them. The CDR3 is CASSQDRNTIYF. CDR3 DNA: TGCGCCAGCAGCCAAGACAGAAACACCATATATTTT.

The gene calls are TRBV9 and TRBJ2-5, with 11 bases fitting TRBD2. CDR1 is SGDLS, CDR2 YYNGEE, per germline. This CDR3 has 17 residues. V lost 3 bases, J lost 5 bases, and 12 bases stayed unmatched. This CDR3 reads CASSARGVAGGFETQYF. The CDR3 bases are TGTGCCAGCAGCGCCAGAGGGGTAGCGGGAGGGTTCGAGACCCAGTACTTC.

V is TRBV15 and J is TRBJ1-1, with D unresolved. V was clipped by 0 bases and J by 1 base, with 9 bases between them. The CDR3 has 15 residues. Germline V gives CDR1 LNHNV, CDR2 YYDKDF (reference sequence). The CDR3 is CATSRDRAGNTEAFF. CDR3 bases: TGTGCCACCAGCAGAGATAGGGCGGGGAACACTGAAGCTTTCTTT.

The V call is TRBV30, the J call TRBJ2-7; tentatively, D is TRBD1 (6 bases). CDR1 GTSNPN and CDR2 SVGIG come from the germline V gene (reference sequence). Trimming shortened V by 5 bases and J by 3 bases, and 14 bases separated the two germline ends. The CDR3 has 13 residues. For the CDR3, the DNA is TGTGCCTGGGCCCGGGACACGGGCTACGAGCAGTACTTC. It codes for CAWARDTGYEQYF.

This rearrangement joins TRBV9 to TRBJ1-3, with TRBD1 matching over 8 bases. The CDR3 runs 18 residues. Germline V lookup: CDR1 SGDLS, CDR2 YYNGEE. J lost 5 bases, V lost 2 bases, and 15 bases had no gene match. The CDR3 loop is CASSVDPRTGIGRNTIYF. The CDR3 coding sequence is TGTGCCAGCAGCGTCGATCCTCGGACAGGGATTGGGAGAAACACCATATATTTT.

The sample holds one count of this clone. The chain joins TRBV5-1 to TRBJ1-4; D gene unclear. Germline V gene sequence: CDR1 SGHRS, CDR2 YFSETQ. Trimming pared 2 bases from V and 7 bases from J, leaving 6 bases between. CDR3 length: 12 amino acids. The CDR3 DNA reads as TGCGCCAGCAGCTTTGAGGCTGAAAAACTGTTTTTT. Residues: CASSFEAEKLFF.

CDR3 sequence: CASSTFGGSSYEQYF. The DNA of the CDR3 is TGTGCCAGTAGTACGTTCGGGGGGAGCTCCTACGAGCAGTACTTC. This chain links TRBV19 with TRBJ2-7, with 7 positions matching TRBD2. With 4 bases clipped from V and 0 bases from J, the junction kept 6 bases outside the gene matches. The germline CDR1 and CDR2 sequences are LNHDA and SQIVND (reference sequence). CDR3 size: 15 residues.

The gene calls are TRBV24-1 and TRBJ2-7, with 7 bases aligning to TRBD2. The J segment lost 5 bases and the V segment lost 7 bases, leaving 7 bases of the junction unmatched. The V gene's germline CDR1 is KGHDR and CDR2 SFDVKD. CDR3 size: 13 residues. The CDR3 sequence is CATRGGDSDEQYF. As DNA, the CDR3 is TGTGCCACCAGGGGGGGGGACTCGGACGAGCAGTACTTC.

The genes are TRBV6-5 and TRBJ2-2; D is uncertain. CDR3 length equals 14 residues. With 2 bases removed from V and 8 bases from J, the gap between germline ends came to 12 bases. The germline gives CDR1 MNHEY, CDR2 SVGAGI. CDR3 protein: CASSYRPNSGELFF. The CDR3 region has the DNA TGTGCCAGCAGTTACCGTCCGAACTCGGGGGAGCTGTTTTTT.

The rearrangement links TRBV3-1 (or the pseudogene TRBV3-2) to TRBJ2-7, with D possibly TRBD2 on 6 matching bases. With 6 bases removed from V and 3 bases from J, the gap between germline ends came to 15 bases. The CDR3 has 14 amino acids. Germline CDR1 and CDR2: LGHDT and YNNKEL (reference sequence). CDR3 loop: CASSPLGTYYEQYF. The CDR3 DNA is TGTGCCAGCAGTCCCCTCGGGACTTACTACGAGCAGTACTTC.

The chain joins TRBV24-1 to TRBJ1-2; 7 bases align to TRBD1. V lost 4 bases and J lost 4; bases outside the gene matches: 17. Germline V CDR1 and CDR2: KGHDR, SFDVKD. This CDR3 is 18 amino acids long. The CDR3 reads CATSDPFSGDRNFYGYTF. As DNA, the CDR3 is TGTGCCACCAGTGACCCCTTTTCCGGGGACAGAAACTTCTATGGCTACACCTTC.

The V and J genes are TRBV4-3 and TRBJ1-4; possible D gene TRBD1, 5 bases. Trimming took off 1 base at V and 4 bases at J, with 13 bases between the two ends. The CDR3 spans 16 residues. Germline assignment: CDR1 LGHNA and CDR2 YSLEER. The CDR3 DNA reads TGCGCCAGCAGCCAAGGGGGGAGGGCTTATAATGAAAAACTGTTTTTT. The encoded protein is CASSQGGRAYNEKLFF.